Below, 3 T cell receptor beta chains from the same sample are listed, as sequenced in a study of blood T cell repertoires in COVID-19. The data were produced by immunoSEQ multiplex PCR, yet TCRdb's version contains in-frame clones alone and is incomplete. The sample shows about 120,000 clones, 70% to 90% of them seen only once. The specimen was peripheral blood. Every receptor here comes from a man in his forties with acute or convalescent COVID-19.

This sequence joins TRBV19 and TRBJ1-2; 9 nucleotides align to TRBD1. The CDR3 contains 17 residues. Germline V lookup: CDR1 LNHDA, CDR2 SQIVND (reference sequence). Losses at the gene ends were 2 bases for V and 3 bases for J; bases not matched to a gene: 10. In nucleotides, the CDR3 is TGTGCCAGTAGTATAAGGCTTCGGACAGGGGAAGACTATGGCTACACCTTC. Translation gives CASSIRLRTGEDYGYTF. Variable domain in full (rest from reference TRBV19 and TRBJ1-2): DGGITQSPKYLFRKEGQNVTLSCEQNLNHDAMYWYRQDPGQGLRLIYYSQIVNDFQKGDIAEGYSVSREKKESFPLTVTSAQKNPTAFYLCASSIRLRTGEDYGYTFGSGTRLTVV.

V gene TRBV9 combines with J gene TRBJ1-4, with D tentatively TRBD1 (6 bases). CDR1 and CDR2 from the germline V gene are SGDLS and YYNGEE. Trimming cost V 3 bases and J 2 bases, with 14 bases left between them. There are 16 residues in the CDR3. CDR3 bases: TGTGCCAGCAGCGCCGGACAGATGTGGACTAATGAAAAACTGTTTTTT. It translates to CASSAGQMWTNEKLFF. The variable domain in full, with the rest retrieved from reference TRBV9 and TRBJ1-4, is DSGVTQTPKHLITATGQRVTLRCSPRSGDLSVYWYQQSLDQGLQFLIQYYNGEERAKGNILERFSAQQFPDLHSELNLSSLELGDSALYFCASSAGQMWTNEKLFFGSGTQLSVL.

The chain recombines TRBV19 with TRBJ2-3; D may be TRBD1 (5 bases). The CDR3 has 14 amino acids. Trimming removed 10 bases from V and 0 bases from J, with 14 bases in between. Germline V gene data show CDR1 as LNHDA and CDR2 as SQIVND (reference sequence). In DNA, the CDR3 is TGTGCCACAGGGCACCGGTTTAGCACAGATACGCAGTATTTT. Amino acids: CATGHRFSTDTQYF.